This TCR beta chain is drawn from a study of Tregs in tolerant kidney transplant recipients. The CDR3 has 14 amino acids. Trimming left V 7 bases short and J 4 bases short, with 16 bases between. Germline V lookup: CDR1 WSHSY, CDR2 SAAADI. In the case of this clone: Its antigen is not known.

Study results and caveats: Biological reproducibility was not directly addressed, but technical replication error appeared minimal. The most relevant donor-specific Treg TCRbeta repertoire apparently came from expansion with activated donor B cells.

The protocol was immunoSEQ multiplex PCR, while the TCRdb copy is restricted to in-frame clones and leaves out a portion. The table lists about 88,000 clones, around nine tenths of them singletons, with 4.7% in the top ten. J is TRBJ2-5 and V is TRBV10-2, with D possibly TRBD1 on 8 matching bases. Sequences were obtained from CD8+ T cells from blood. This receptor was taken from a human donor in good health. In DNA form, the CDR3 reads TGCGCCAGCAAACAGACAGGGGAGGGAGAGACCCAGTACTTC. Residues: CASKQTGEGETQYF.